The clone carrying this TCR beta chain has more than one count but fewer than ten. The antigen is not known. RNA transcripts gave rise to amplified TCR beta CDR3 regions. The study used the HTBI primer set for a first-round RT-PCR of the TCR CDR3. Via MiXCR, TCRdb re-called the multiplex PCR reads, giving one row per CDR3 protein. The profile shows 600,000 to 800,000 distinct CDR3 sequences, 30% to 40% of them singletons. The data originate from a study of T cells in Graves' hyperthyroidism and ophthalmopathy. Points from the study as a whole: In validation, the model predicted ophthalmopathy. These predictions came a median roughly six months before onset.

V lost 2 bases to trimming and J lost 4 bases, with 14 bases between them. This CDR3 has 15 residues. CDR1 and CDR2 from the germline V gene are MDHEN and SYDVKM. Disease duration under 2 months; hyperthyroidism patients were aged 18 to 65. Exclusion of patients followed from uncontrolled infection, other autoimmune disease, pregnancy or lactation. Source material for PBMCs was less than 12 ml fresh peripheral blood. The receptor was derived from a woman between 35 and 50 years old with Graves' hyperthyroidism. J is TRBJ1-1 and V is TRBV28; D gene uncertain. Sample: blood. CDR3 in amino acids: CASSLPLGLGTEAFF. CDR3 sequence (DNA): TGTGCCAGCAGTTTACCTCTCGGCTTGGGCACTGAAGCTTTCTTT. Full variable domain (rest looked up from reference TRBV28 and TRBJ1-1): DVKVTQSSRYLVKRTGEKVFLECVQDMDHENMFWYRQDPGLGLRLIYFSYDVKMKEKGDIPEGYSVSREKKERFSLILESASTNQTSMYLCASSLPLGLGTEAFFGQGTRLTVV.